Following are 2 T cell receptor beta chains from one sample sequenced in a study of CD8 T cell repertoires and HIV-1 epitope variants. Data came from immunoSEQ multiplex PCR; TCRdb stores just in-frame clones and leaves some out. The table lists 1,500 to 2,000 clones, just over 70% of them singletons. No antigen has been assigned to these receptors. The sample comprised cultured CD8+ T cells derived from PBMCs. These receptors were taken from a male donor with HIV.

This clone was seen a handful of times. The gene calls are TRBV27 and TRBJ1-5, with 7 bases that match TRBD1. The V and J ends lost 6 bases and 6 bases, in that order; junction bases with no gene match: 8. The CDR3 is 14 amino acids. CDR1 and CDR2 (germline): MNHEY, SMNVEV (reference sequence). CDR3 sequence (DNA): TGTGCCAGCAGACAATCAGGGGGAACTCAGCCCCAGCATTTT. Translation gives CASRQSGGTQPQHF.

This chain connects TRBV11-2 to TRBJ1-2, with D tentatively TRBD1 (6 bases). V shed 2 bases and J shed 8 bases, with 9 bases lying between them. Looked up from germline, CDR1 is SGHAT and CDR2 is FQNNGV. The length of the CDR3 is 12 residues. The CDR3 bases are TGTGCCAGCAGCTTAACAGGGATGGGCTACACCTTC. It yields the protein CASSLTGMGYTF.